The 30 T cell receptor beta chains listed next were all sequenced from one sample in a study of cytomegalovirus exposure and HLA in healthy donors. Primers: 60 Vbeta forward and 13 Jbeta reverse. The table came from immunoSEQ multiplex PCR; TCRdb's copy has only in-frame clones and leaves some out. The sample has about 82,000 clones, 63% seen once. Sequencing input: PBMCs. The receptors here all came from a woman aged 40 to 50 in good health and CMV-seropositive.

V usage is TRBV30 and J usage is TRBJ1-2; D uncertain. The CDR3 totals 10 residues. V was clipped by 3 bases and J by 7 bases, with 6 bases between them. The germline CDR1 and CDR2 sequences are GTSNPN and SVGIG (reference sequence). The CDR3 DNA reads as TGTGCCTGGAGAACGGGTGGCTACACCTTC. Translating it yields CAWRTGGYTF.

The CDR3 DNA is TGTGCCAGCAGCTTCCAAGGGGATCAAGAGACCCAGTACTTC. This sequence encodes CASSFQGDQETQYF. J is TRBJ2-5 and V is TRBV9; possible D gene TRBD1, 5 bases. V lost 4 bases and J 2 bases, leaving 12 bases between the germline ends. The CDR3 sequence is 14 residues long. Germline assignment: CDR1 SGDLS and CDR2 YYNGEE.

This chain links TRBV2 with TRBJ2-2; 12 bases line up with TRBD2. In germline, CDR1 is SNHLY, CDR2 FYNNEI. The CDR3 extends over 15 amino acids. Trimming cost V 6 bases and J 6 bases; bases outside gene matches: 5. CDR3 sequence reads: CASRVTSGGSGELFF. The CDR3 region has the DNA TGTGCCAGCAGAGTTACTAGCGGGGGGTCCGGGGAGCTGTTTTTT.

This clone showed up just a few times. V gene TRBV27 combines with J gene TRBJ1-1, with D perhaps matching TRBD1 (6 bases). The CDR3 sequence is 15 residues long. Germline loops: CDR1 MNHEY, CDR2 SMNVEV (reference sequence). Trimming took 4 bases from V and 2 from J, leaving 14 bases between them. As DNA, the CDR3 is TGTGCCAGCAGTTCCCACGGACAGATCAACACTGAAGCTTTCTTT. Translation: CASSSHGQINTEAFF.

A single count supports this clone. This rearrangement joins TRBV18 to TRBJ2-7; no clear D. The CDR3 contains 12 residues. Trimming removed 3 bases at V and 7 bases at J, with 10 bases between. Germline V gives CDR1 KGHSH, CDR2 LQKENI. The CDR3 bases are TGTGCCAGCTCACCGGATTCGAGGGAGCAGTACTTC. Translating gives CASSPDSREQYF. The entire variable domain, with the rest obtained from reference TRBV18 and TRBJ2-7, is as follows: NAGVMQNPRHLVRRRGQEARLRCSPMKGHSHVYWYRQLPEEGLKFMVYLQKENIIDESGMPKERFSAEFPKEGPSILRIQQVVRGDSAAYFCASSPDSREQYFGPGTRLTVT.

The chain employs TRBV28 and TRBJ2-5; unclear D gene. CDR3 size: 12 residues. The V end lost 2 bases, the J end lost 6 bases, and 7 bases lay between the germline ends. Germline CDR1 and CDR2: MDHEN and SYDVKM. For the CDR3, the DNA is TGTGCCAGCAGTTTAGCGGCGAAGACCCAGTACTTC. This encodes CASSLAAKTQYF.

The gene calls are TRBV19 and TRBJ2-6; 11 nucleotides align to TRBD1. V was clipped by 5 bases and J by 0 bases; unmatched bases: 6. The CDR3 totals 18 residues. Germline V gives CDR1 LNHDA, CDR2 SQIVND (reference sequence). CDR3 protein: CASSDSGTGGSGANVLTF. The CDR3 coding sequence is TGTGCCAGTAGTGATTCCGGGACAGGGGGCTCTGGGGCCAACGTCCTGACTTTC. Looking up the rest from reference TRBV19 and TRBJ2-6 gives the full variable domain: DGGITQSPKYLFRKEGQNVTLSCEQNLNHDAMYWYRQDPGQGLRLIYYSQIVNDFQKGDIAEGYSVSREKKESFPLTVTSAQKNPTAFYLCASSDSGTGGSGANVLTFGAGSRLTVL.

The chain is built from TRBV28 and TRBJ2-3; tentatively, D is TRBD2 (6 bases). The CDR3 runs 17 residues. Trimming shortened V by 6 bases and J by 0 bases, and 19 bases separated the two germline ends. CDR1 MDHEN and CDR2 SYDVKM come from the germline V gene. The CDR3 DNA reads TGTGCCAGCAGGTATGACCGGGGAGGAGGTAGCACAGATACGCAGTATTTT. This sequence encodes CASRYDRGGGSTDTQYF.

This rearrangement joins TRBV6-5 to TRBJ2-2; weak D call: TRBD1 (6 bases). Germline loops: CDR1 MNHEY, CDR2 SVGAGI. The CDR3 runs to 16 residues. Trimming stripped 0 bases from V and 6 bases from J, with 14 bases between. CDR3 in amino acids: CASSYSRQVGPGELFF. The CDR3 nucleotides are TGTGCCAGCAGTTACTCAAGACAGGTGGGGCCCGGGGAGCTGTTTTTT.

The chain links TRBV27 to TRBJ1-3; 7 bases fit TRBD1. This CDR3 region has 15 residues. Per germline, CDR1 MNHEY and CDR2 SMNVEV (reference sequence). The V and J ends lost 4 bases and 8 bases, in that order; junction bases with no gene match: 11. The CDR3 here is CASSSYFGQADTIYF. CDR3 coding DNA: TGTGCCAGCAGTTCATACTTCGGACAGGCAGACACCATATATTTT.

This clone was found a few times. This chain joins TRBV2 and TRBJ2-5; perhaps TRBD2 as D (5 bases). Germline CDR1 SNHLY, CDR2 FYNNEI. Trimming removed 8 bases from V and 5 bases from J, with 18 bases in between. The CDR3 totals 14 residues. The CDR3, as DNA: TGTGCCAGCGCAATTCGTCCGGGGTGGGAGACCCAGTACTTC. As protein: CASAIRPGWETQYF.

V gene TRBV28 combines with J gene TRBJ1-5; D gene unclear. The CDR3 is 15 residues long. Trimming removed 6 bases from V and 1 base from J, with 13 bases in between. Germline CDR1 reads MDHEN; CDR2 reads SYDVKM. This chain's CDR3 is CASSLGGGSNQPQHF. As DNA, the CDR3 is TGTGCCAGCAGCCTGGGCGGAGGGAGCAATCAGCCCCAGCATTTT.

This clone was recorded only once. V gene TRBV27 combines with J gene TRBJ1-1; 8 bases align to TRBD1. The junction had 10 bases not matched to a gene; V was cut back by 5 bases and J by 5 bases. The CDR3 extends over 15 amino acids. CDR1 and CDR2 from the germline V gene are MNHEY and SMNVEV (reference sequence). The CDR3 nucleotides read TGTGCCAGCAGTCCGCTGACAGGGGTGGGAACTGAAGCTTTCTTT. As protein: CASSPLTGVGTEAFF.

The chain carries TRBV7-2 and TRBJ2-1; TRBD2 is a possible D gene (6 bases). This CDR3 contains 15 residues. The germline gives CDR1 SGHTA, CDR2 FQGNSA. The V gene lost 3 bases and the J gene lost 6 bases, with 15 bases spanning the gap. Here the CDR3 DNA reads TGTGCCAGCAGCTTCCTAGCGAGAGATTTCAATGAGCAGTTCTTC. This encodes CASSFLARDFNEQFF.

In this sample, this clone turned up a few times. This chain links TRBV5-4 with TRBJ2-2, with D maybe TRBD2 (6 bases). V was cut by 4 bases and J by 4 bases, with 14 bases left in between. In germline, CDR1 is SGHNT, CDR2 YYREEE (reference sequence). CDR3 length: 15 amino acids. The CDR3 here is CASSVATRRTGELFF. The CDR3 DNA sequence: TGTGCCAGCAGCGTAGCGACTAGGCGCACCGGGGAGCTGTTTTTT.

J is TRBJ1-1 and V is TRBV6-5; 7 bases agree with TRBD1. The CDR3 is made up of 15 amino acids. Germline-derived CDR1 and CDR2 are MNHEY and SVGAGI. Losses at the gene ends were 7 bases for V and 0 bases for J; bases not matched to a gene: 8. CDR3 DNA: TGTGCCAGCACTCGGGACAGTTCCTTGAACACTGAAGCTTTCTTT. Translation gives CASTRDSSLNTEAFF.

The chain recombines TRBV28 with TRBJ1-2, with 12 bases fitting TRBD1. In germline, CDR1 is MDHEN, CDR2 SYDVKM. Trimming cost V 4 bases and J 8 bases; bases outside gene matches: 8. CDR3 length: 15 residues. The CDR3 bases are TGTGCCAGCAGTTCACCGGGACAGGGGGCTGAAGGCTACACCTTC. It is translated as CASSSPGQGAEGYTF.

Comments on this clone: Other DNA sequences in this sample translate to the same CDR3. The gene calls are TRBV7-2 and TRBJ2-3; D is unresolved. V lost 1 base, J lost 2 bases, and 4 bases lay in between. Germline values: CDR1 SGHTA, CDR2 FQGNSA. This CDR3 contains 13 residues. DNA for the CDR3: TGTGCCAGCAGCTTAGACTACACAGATACGCAGTATTTT. Protein product: CASSLDYTDTQYF. Looking up the rest from reference TRBV7-2 and TRBJ2-3 gives the full variable domain: GAGVSQSPSNKVTEKGKDVELRCDPISGHTALYWYRQSLGQGLEFLIYFQGNSAPDKSGLPSDRFSAERTGGSVSTLTIQRTQQEDSAVYLCASSLDYTDTQYFGPGTRLTVL.

This chain's CDR3 is CASSLSDGTTRRYF. CDR3 DNA: TGTGCCAGCAGCTTAAGCGACGGGACTACTCGAAGGTACTTC. The V gene is TRBV7-2, the J gene TRBJ2-7; 7 nucleotides align to TRBD2. Germline assignment: CDR1 SGHTA and CDR2 FQGNSA. Trimming removed 2 bases from V and 12 bases from J; junction bases left unmatched: 13. The CDR3 totals 14 residues.

V is TRBV4-2 and J is TRBJ1-3, with unresolved D. V lost 3 bases and J lost 0, with 9 bases in between. Germline V gene lookup returns CDR1 LGHNA and CDR2 YNFKEQ. CDR3 length equals 15 residues. CDR3 sequence: CASSQQRNSGNTIYF. The CDR3 DNA reads TGTGCCAGCAGCCAGCAGAGGAACTCTGGAAACACCATATATTTT.

This clone was counted only a few times. This chain joins TRBV5-4 and TRBJ2-1, with a possible D match to TRBD2 (5 bases). Germline V gene sequence: CDR1 SGHNT, CDR2 YYREEE (reference sequence). The CDR3 length is 16 residues. The ends were cut back, 0 bases at V and 0 bases at J, with 10 bases in the middle. The chain's CDR3 is CASSLGGLRSYNEQFF. DNA of the CDR3: TGTGCCAGCAGCTTGGGTGGACTTCGCTCCTACAATGAGCAGTTCTTC.

The chain uses TRBV19 and TRBJ2-7; 8 positions agree with TRBD1. This CDR3 spans 14 amino acids. V shed 6 bases and J 2 bases; nucleotides not matched to a gene: 6. Germline V lookup: CDR1 LNHDA, CDR2 SQIVND (reference sequence). The CDR3 DNA is TGTGCCAGTAGGGGGGGACAGGCGCCCTACGAGCAGTACTTC. It yields the protein CASRGGQAPYEQYF.

The V call is TRBV10-1, the J call TRBJ1-2; possibly TRBD1 for D (6 bases). V lost 6 bases and J 4 bases, leaving 12 bases between the germline ends. The length of the CDR3 is 13 residues. Germline CDR1 reads WNHNN; CDR2 reads SYGVQD (reference sequence). CDR3 protein: CASSAGQFYGYTF. CDR3 bases: TGCGCCAGCAGCGCCGGACAGTTCTATGGCTACACCTTC.

The V and J genes are TRBV21-1 and TRBJ2-1; the table calls TRBD1, which could not be checked here. TRBV21-1 is a pseudogene locus. This CDR3 is built from 15 residues. The CDR3 coding sequence is TGTGCCAGCAGTTGGGACAGGGGGCTGTCGAATGAGCAGTTCTTC. Its translation is CASSWDRGLSNEQFF.

This sequence joins TRBV19 and TRBJ2-7; 9 nucleotides line up with TRBD1. The V gene's germline CDR1 is LNHDA and CDR2 SQIVND (reference sequence). The CDR3 is 13 residues long. Trimming at V came to 4 bases and at J to 2 bases, leaving 0 bases not matched to a gene. This CDR3 reads CASSRTGAYEQYF. The CDR3 DNA reads as TGTGCCAGTAGTAGGACAGGGGCCTACGAGCAGTACTTC.

The CDR3 reads CASSLGLAGADTQYF. The CDR3 bases are TGTGCCAGCAGCTTAGGGCTAGCGGGAGCAGATACGCAGTATTTT. The gene calls are TRBV7-2 and TRBJ2-3, with 10 bases lining up with TRBD2. The CDR3 runs 15 residues. Losses at the gene ends were 1 base for V and 4 bases for J; bases not matched to a gene: 2. Per germline, CDR1 SGHTA and CDR2 FQGNSA.

The CDR3 DNA reads as TGTGCCACCGCAGGGCCCTCCTACGAGCAGTACTTC. Translated, it gives CATAGPSYEQYF. The chain is built from TRBV11-2 and TRBJ2-7, with D possibly TRBD1 on 5 matching bases. The CDR3 spans 12 residues. Trimming took 10 bases from V and 0 from J, leaving 10 bases between them. The germline V gene has CDR1 SGHAT and CDR2 FQNNGV.

V usage is TRBV11-2 and J usage is TRBJ1-1; no clear D gene. Trimming cost V 1 base and J 2 bases, with 8 bases left between them. The CDR3 is 14 residues long. The germline gives CDR1 SGHAT, CDR2 FQNNGV. The CDR3 sequence is CASSLGAANTEAFF. The CDR3, as DNA: TGTGCCAGCAGCTTAGGGGCAGCCAACACTGAAGCTTTCTTT.

In this sample, this clone turned up a few times. V and J are TRBV4-1 and TRBJ1-1; D is uncertain. This CDR3 spans 14 amino acids. Deletions cut 5 bases from V and 0 bases from J, with 10 bases between. CDR1 is MGHRA and CDR2 is YSYEKL in the germline V gene. CDR3 sequence: CASSSPIMNTEAFF. CDR3 coding DNA: TGCGCCAGCAGCAGCCCAATCATGAACACTGAAGCTTTCTTT.

V usage is TRBV15 and J usage is TRBJ1-1; 7 nucleotides agree with TRBD1. V dropped 5 bases and J dropped 4; count of bases not matched to a gene: 7. CDR1 is LNHNV, CDR2 YYDKDF, per germline (reference sequence). CDR3 length: 14 residues. The DNA of the CDR3 is TGTGCCACCAGCGTTGGGGACAGATCCACTGAAGCTTTCTTT. Translated, it gives CATSVGDRSTEAFF.